This is a list of T cell receptor beta chains from one sample in a study of blood T cell repertoires in COVID-19. Here immunoSEQ multiplex PCR was the method, and the copy in TCRdb shows in-frame clones only, minus some. This sample has some 160,000 clones, with about 85% found just once. The specimen sequenced was PBMCs or T cells enriched from blood (not recorded which). The receptors stem from a woman aged 40 to 55 who had recovered from COVID-19. The CDR3 runs from the conserved cysteine through the conserved F or W. The order of the fields is V gene, clone size, J gene, D gene, CDR3 DNA, CDR3 protein. A D gene is named only where the DNA matches it firmly. Expanded clones are given a class, and other clones once, few, many or no size at all.

TRBV5-1,NA,TRBJ2-2,TRBD1,TGCGCCAGCAGGACAGGGCGGCCCGGGGAGCTGTTTTTT,CASRTGRPGELFF
TRBV30,NA,TRBJ1-4,NA,TGTGCCTTGAGCGGGGTCCCGGTAGATGAAAAACTGTTTTTT,CALSGVPVDEKLFF
TRBV9,NA,TRBJ2-1,NA,TGTGCCAGCAGCGTAAGGGTGAGCGGCAATGAGCAGTTCTTC,CASSVRVSGNEQFF
TRBV4-1,NA,TRBJ2-7,NA,TGCGCCAGCAGCCCGATGACAGGCGAGGAGCAGTACTTC,CASSPMTGEEQYF
TRBV6-5,once,TRBJ1-6,NA,TGTGCCAGCAGACCGGGGGTCTCCTATAATTCACCCCTCCACTTT,CASRPGVSYNSPLHF
TRBV4-2,NA,TRBJ1-3,NA,TGTGCCAGCAGCCAAGTCACTGGGAGGAGCTCTGGAAACACCATATATTTT,CASSQVTGRSSGNTIYF
TRBV5-1,few,TRBJ2-7,NA,TGCGCCAGCAGCTTGGAGGGGGTTCCCTCCTACGAGCAGTACTTC,CASSLEGVPSYEQYF
TRBV6-1,NA,TRBJ2-2,NA,TGTGCCAGCAGTGAAAGCCAGGCGAGCACCGGGGAGCTGTTTTTT,CASSESQASTGELFF
TRBV5-5,NA,TRBJ2-1,TRBD1,TGTGCCAGCAGAAAGACCGGGACAGGGGGCAATGAGCAGTTCTTC,CASRKTGTGGNEQFF
TRBV6-4,NA,TRBJ2-3,NA,TGTGCCAGCAGTGACACACCAGGGGAGCGCGCGCAGTATTTT,CASSDTPGERAQYF
TRBV13,NA,TRBJ2-2,NA,TGTGCCAGCAGCTTAGGGGCAGGGGCCACCAAATCAAAGGAGAACACCGGGGAGCTGTTTTTT,CASSLGAGATKSKENTGELFF
TRBV5-1,NA,TRBJ2-7,TRBD2,TGCGCCAGCAGCTTAATAGCCTCTAGCGGGCTTATTTCCTACGAGCAGTACTTC,CASSLIASSGLISYEQYF
TRBV9,NA,TRBJ2-5,TRBD2,TGTGCCAGCAGCCCAGCGGCTAGCGGGGGGGCCGGGGAGACCCAGTACTTC,CASSPAASGGAGETQYF
TRBV11-3,NA,TRBJ2-7,NA,TGTGCCAGCAGCTTAGTTCACAGCCCTAACTACGAGCAGTACTTC,CASSLVHSPNYEQYF
TRBV27,NA,TRBJ2-1,TRBD2,TGTGCCAGCAGTTTATCGGGACTAGCGGGAGGTAACAATGAGCAGTTCTTC,CASSLSGLAGGNNEQFF
TRBV4-1,NA,TRBJ1-2,TRBD1,TGCGCCAGCAGCCAAGAAGACAGGGTTAACTATGGCTACACCTTC,CASSQEDRVNYGYTF
TRBV3-1/TRBV3-2,NA,TRBJ1-2,TRBD1,TGTGCCAGCAGCAGGGGACAGAACTATGGCTACACCTTC,CASSRGQNYGYTF
TRBV27,NA,TRBJ2-5,TRBD2,TGTGCCAGCAGTTTCGGCGGGGGAGGGAGAAGGGAGACCCAGTACTTC,CASSFGGGGRRETQYF
TRBV7-2,NA,TRBJ1-2,NA,TGTGCCAGCAGCTCCCAAGGGGTGGGGGGCTATGGCTACACCTTC,CASSSQGVGGYGYTF
TRBV5-1,NA,TRBJ2-3,NA,TGCGCCAGCAGCTCGGGGATCCTTCTGGACACAGATACGCAGTATTTT,CASSSGILLDTDTQYF
TRBV7-6,NA,TRBJ1-3,NA,TGTGCCAGCAGCTTAGGACAAGGTTCTGGAAACACCATATATTTT,CASSLGQGSGNTIYF
TRBV28,NA,TRBJ2-4,TRBD1,TGTGCCAGCAGCCCAGGGGGTGCCAAAAACATTCAGTACTTC,CASSPGGAKNIQYF
TRBV15,NA,TRBJ1-2,TRBD1,TGTGCCACCAGCAGAGATGGTCAGGGGGACGACTATGGCTACACCTTC,CATSRDGQGDDYGYTF
TRBV18,NA,TRBJ2-5,TRBD1,TGTGCCAGCTCACCCCCGGGGGACAGGCGAGAGACCCAGTACTTC,CASSPPGDRRETQYF
TRBV7-9,NA,TRBJ2-1,TRBD2,TGTGCCAGCAGCTTGGCCGTAGCGGGAGGGCCATACAATGAGCAGTTCTTC,CASSLAVAGGPYNEQFF
TRBV2,once,TRBJ2-2,TRBD2,TGTGCCAGCAGCGATCTACCCGGGGGGGGGTTCACCGGGGAGCTGTTTTTT,CASSDLPGGGFTGELFF
TRBV6-5,NA,TRBJ1-5,NA,TGTGCCAGCAGGGACAGTAAGTATAGCAATCAGCCCCAGCATTTT,CASRDSKYSNQPQHF
TRBV7-2,NA,TRBJ1-2,NA,TGTGCCAGCAGCTTAGAGGGGTTAGGGGCCTCGGGCTACACCTTC,CASSLEGLGASGYTF
TRBV3-1/TRBV3-2,NA,TRBJ1-1,NA,TGTGCCAGCAGCCAAGGGGACACCTCCGGGATGAACACTGAAGCTTTCTTT,CASSQGDTSGMNTEAFF
TRBV7-8,NA,TRBJ2-3,NA,TGTGCCAGCAGCCCCAGTGGGCGCGCAGATACGCAGTATTTT,CASSPSGRADTQYF
TRBV19,NA,TRBJ2-1,NA,TGTGCCAGTAGTATAGAAAATCCGGACAATGAGCAGTTCTTC,CASSIENPDNEQFF
TRBV11-2,NA,TRBJ2-1,NA,TGTGCCAGCAGCCCTACAGGGTGGAATGAGCAGTTCTTC,CASSPTGWNEQFF
TRBV5-6,NA,TRBJ2-7,TRBD2,TGTGCCAGCAGCTTGGCGGGTCTAGCGGGCTGGAACGAGCAGTACTTC,CASSLAGLAGWNEQYF
TRBV11-2,NA,TRBJ2-2,TRBD1,TGTGCCAGCAGCTCGACAGGGGTTACCGGGGAGCTGTTTTTT,CASSSTGVTGELFF
TRBV27,NA,TRBJ2-7,NA,TGTGCCAGCAGTTTTGGCAGTCCCTACGAGCAGTACTTC,CASSFGSPYEQYF
TRBV15,NA,TRBJ1-2,NA,TGTGCCACCAGCAATTCACCCGATGGACAGAGTCGCTACACCTTC,CATSNSPDGQSRYTF
TRBV30,NA,TRBJ1-2,NA,TGTGCCTGGAGTAGGAGTTATGGCTACACCTTC,CAWSRSYGYTF